Listed below are T cell receptor beta chains from one sample, sequenced in a study of CD8 T cells in ankylosing spondylitis. MiXCR, run by TCRdb on the 5' RACE reads, gives a single entry per CDR3 protein. Among roughly 130,000 distinct CDR3 sequences, roughly an eighth were seen once, and the ten largest hold 2.5% to 3%. Input material: blood, either unsorted or a sorted T cell fraction (not recorded which). The receptors derive from a female donor with ankylosing spondylitis or in good health (not recorded which). Both conserved end residues are part of each CDR3. D genes are given only for firm matches. The size entry is marked missing in some rows and otherwise reads once, few, many or a size class.

v_gene	abundance	j_gene	d_gene	CDR3aa	CDR3nt
TRBV5-1	many	TRBJ1-1	-	CASSLYAGLNTEAFF	TGCGCCAGCAGCTTGTACGCAGGCCTCAACACTGAAGCTTTCTTT
TRBV20-1	many	TRBJ2-3	-	CSASPHTDTQYF	TGCAGTGCTAGCCCTCACACAGATACGCAGTATTTT
TRBV12-3/TRBV12-4	many	TRBJ2-5	-	CASSLQAVIVYF	TGTGCCAGCAGTTTGCAGGCGGTGATAGTGTACTTC
TRBV21-1	-	TRBJ2-2	-	CASSKDPLRTSGRANTGELFF	TGTGCCAGCAGCAAAGATCCCCTAAGGACTAGCGGGAGAGCGAACACCGGGGAGCTGTTTTTT
TRBV10-3	many	TRBJ1-3	TRBD1	CAISERQGTGNTIYF	TGTGCCATCAGTGAGCGACAGGGTACAGGAAACACCATATATTTT
TRBV7-3	few	TRBJ2-7	-	CASSLFRQAYEQYF	TGTGCCAGCAGCTTATTTAGACAGGCCTACGAGCAGTACTTC
TRBV7-2	many	TRBJ1-5	-	CASSRVSGSQPQHF	TGTGCCAGCAGCCGAGTCTCAGGGAGTCAGCCCCAGCATTTT
TRBV12-3/TRBV12-4	-	TRBJ1-5	-	CASSLDVKRPQHF	TGTGCCAGCAGTTTAGACGTTAAACGACCCCAGCATTTT
TRBV7-6	-	TRBJ1-6	-	CASSLERGSHSPLHF	TGTGCCAGCAGCTTAGAGCGGGGTAGTCATTCACCCCTCCACTTT
TRBV27	many	TRBJ1-5	-	CASSLGQLNQPQHF	TGTGCCAGCAGTTTAGGGCAGCTCAATCAGCCCCAGCATTTT
TRBV7-9	many	TRBJ2-2	-	CASSSQDRRGGELFF	TGTGCCAGCAGCTCGCAGGACAGGAGGGGCGGGGAGCTGTTTTTT
TRBV5-6	few	TRBJ1-2	-	CASSPDSSIGGYTF	TGTGCCAGCAGCCCGGACAGCTCAATTGGCGGCTACACCTTC
TRBV6-1	many	TRBJ2-3	TRBD2	CASRNSGASTDTQYF	TGTGCCAGCAGAAATAGCGGGGCTAGCACAGATACGCAGTATTTT
TRBV3-1	many	TRBJ2-2	-	CASSQRVTGELFF	TGTGCCAGCAGCCAAAGAGTAACCGGGGAGCTGTTTTTT
TRBV5-1	-	TRBJ2-1	-	CASSLAVNYNEQFF	TGCGCCAGCAGCTTGGCCGTGAACTACAATGAGCAGTTCTTC
TRBV9	-	TRBJ2-5	-	CASSPLDSEETQYF	TGTGCCAGCAGCCCCCTGGACTCAGAAGAGACCCAGTACTTC